Detailed here is one T cell receptor beta chain. This sample was included in a study of CD8 T cells in Susac syndrome. On the study more broadly: The Susac syndrome patients were therapy-naive, on corticosteroids, or on intravenous immunoglobulin alone at blood draw.

V lost 0 bases and J 5 bases, leaving 11 bases between the germline ends. Per germline, CDR1 SGDLS and CDR2 YYNGEE. This CDR3 region has 15 residues. cDNA came from about 0.5 to 1 ug RNA primed by random hexamers. Amplification of TCR beta CDR3 used immunoSEQ multiplex PCR across 54 Vbeta and 13 Jbeta. TCRdb re-called the immunoSEQ multiplex PCR reads through MiXCR, storing one row per CDR3 protein. The table lists 160,000 or so distinct CDR3 sequences, 94% of them singletons. The study sequenced TCR beta in blood CD8+ and CD4+ T cells. The sequence was collected from a human donor with Susac syndrome. Sequenced material: CD4+ T cells from PBMCs. V and J are TRBV9 and TRBJ1-4; D ambiguous. CDR3: CASSVVGARNEKLFF. The CDR3 region has the DNA TGTGCCAGCAGCGTAGTCGGTGCTCGGAATGAAAAACTGTTTTTT. Full variable domain (outside the CDR3, taken from reference TRBV9 and TRBJ1-4): DSGVTQTPKHLITATGQRVTLRCSPRSGDLSVYWYQQSLDQGLQFLIQYYNGEERAKGNILERFSAQQFPDLHSELNLSSLELGDSALYFCASSVVGARNEKLFFGSGTQLSVL.